These 3 T cell receptor beta chains originate from one sample sequenced in a study of blood T cell repertoires in COVID-19. Sequencing was performed with immunoSEQ multiplex PCR; in TCRdb, only in-frame clones are kept and a portion is missing. The top ten clones hold approximately 3% of a sample with about 190,000 clones, roughly 80% of them seen once. The sequenced material came from PBMCs or T cells enriched from blood (not recorded which). The source is a woman in her thirties who had recovered from COVID-19.

The V gene is TRBV5-1, the J gene TRBJ2-2, with TRBD2 identical over 7 bases. The CDR3 consists of 17 residues. V lost 3 bases, J lost 5 bases, and 13 bases stayed unmatched. From germline, CDR1 is SGHRS and CDR2 YFSETQ. The CDR3, as DNA: TGCGCCAGCAGCTCGGGACTAACCCCGACGGAGACCGGGGAGCTGTTTTTT. It codes for CASSSGLTPTETGELFF.

This clone was seen a handful of times. J is TRBJ1-2 and V is TRBV7-3; TRBD1 is a possible D gene (5 bases). Trimming stripped 2 bases from V and 0 bases from J, with 13 bases between. This CDR3 is 16 amino acids long. Germline loops: CDR1 SGHTA, CDR2 FQGTGA. The CDR3 nucleotides are TGTGCCAGCAGCTTAGTCCAGATGACAGCTAACTATGGCTACACCTTC. Translation gives CASSLVQMTANYGYTF. The variable domain in full, with the rest retrieved from reference TRBV7-3 and TRBJ1-2, is GAGVSQTPSNKVTEKGKYVELRCDPISGHTALYWYRQSLGQGPEFLIYFQGTGAADDSGLPNDRFFAVRPEGSVSTLKIQRTERGDSAVYLCASSLVQMTANYGYTFGSGTRLTVV.

V and J are TRBV10-3 and TRBJ1-2, with D maybe TRBD1 (5 bases). The V end was cut by 2 bases, the J end by 6 bases, with 13 bases between. The CDR3 contains 14 residues. The germline V gene encodes CDR1 ENHRY and CDR2 SYGVKD. The CDR3 DNA sequence: TGTGCCATCAGTGAGGGCCAGGGAGGGGATGGCTACACCTTC. Amino acid sequence: CAISEGQGGDGYTF.